These 31 T cell receptor beta chains were sequenced from one sample in a study of blood T cells in healthy people across ages. A second roughly 6 to 11 cycle PCR used barcoded and J-beta primers. TCRdb redid the calling of the 5' RACE reads with MiXCR, one entry per CDR3 protein. The sample records 540,000 or so distinct CDR3 sequences, nearly 25% being singletons. The data also belong to a second study, concerning T cells of mothers and their children.

Sequencing was carried out using blood. These receptors originate from a boy aged 5-17 years in good health.

This clonotype was counted a few times. The chain couples TRBV21-1 to TRBJ2-1; TRBD1, the table's D call, lacks a check against the DNA. TRBV21-1 is assigned pseudogene status. CDR3 length: 17 residues. The CDR3 nucleotides read TGTGCCAGCAGCCCCGGCGGGTCGGGTAGCTTAAACAATGAGCAGTTCTTC. Amino acids: CASSPGGSGSLNNEQFF.

This clonotype was seen a few times. The V call is TRBV6-1, the J call TRBJ2-7, with 11 bases aligning to TRBD2. The CDR3 has 18 amino acids. In germline, CDR1 is MNHNS, CDR2 SASEGT. V lost 1 base and J lost 7; bases outside the gene matches: 15. DNA for the CDR3: TGTGCCAGCAGTGAAGAGGTTTGGGGCAGACTAGCGGGATATGAGCAGTACTTC. Protein: CASSEEVWGRLAGYEQYF.

A few counts support this clonotype. V usage is TRBV4-3 and J usage is TRBJ2-5, with D uncertain. The V gene's germline CDR1 is LGHNA and CDR2 YSLEER. The CDR3 loop spans 15 amino acids. With 0 bases removed from V and 0 bases from J, the gap between germline ends came to 8 bases. Written as DNA, the CDR3 is TGCGCCAGCAGCCAAGATCCGGGTAACCAAGAGACCCAGTACTTC. Residues: CASSQDPGNQETQYF.

Only a few counts were recorded for this clonotype. J is TRBJ1-1 and V is TRBV5-4, with a weak D call TRBD1 (5 bases). Trimming removed 6 bases from V and 2 bases from J, with 11 bases in between. CDR3 size: 13 residues. Germline V gene sequence: CDR1 SGHNT, CDR2 YYREEE (reference sequence). In DNA, the CDR3 is TGTGCCAGCACCGGAGGGGTAAACACTGAAGCTTTCTTT. Translation: CASTGGVNTEAFF.

This clonotype showed up just a few times. V and J are TRBV20-1 and TRBJ1-2; possible D gene TRBD1, 6 bases. CDR3 size: 17 residues. With 1 base removed from V and 6 bases from J, the gap between germline ends came to 24 bases. The germline CDR1 and CDR2 sequences are DFQATT and SNEGSKA (reference sequence). CDR3 sequence: CSARASPDSWTYDGYTF. In DNA form, the CDR3 reads TGCAGTGCTAGAGCTAGTCCGGACAGCTGGACCTATGATGGCTACACCTTC.

The V and J genes are TRBV7-2 and TRBJ1-5; 7 nucleotides match TRBD1. Germline V gives CDR1 SGHTA, CDR2 FQGNSA. The CDR3 sequence is 14 residues long. V was pared by 8 bases and J by 0 bases, with 4 bases of the junction left unmatched. The CDR3 bases are TGTGCCAGCGGGACAGACGTTAGCAATCAGCCCCAGCATTTT. This encodes CASGTDVSNQPQHF.

The genes are TRBV24-1 and TRBJ2-5, with D possibly being TRBD2 (5 bases). Germline loops: CDR1 KGHDR, CDR2 SFDVKD. Trimming cost V 1 base and J 5 bases, with 16 bases left between them. The CDR3 length is 16 residues. CDR3 in amino acids: CATSDFSSEELETQYF. CDR3 sequence (DNA): TGTGCCACCAGTGATTTTAGTAGCGAGGAATTGGAGACCCAGTACTTC.

This clonotype was observed a handful of times. V gene TRBV6-6 combines with J gene TRBJ2-1; D gene uncertain. There are 12 residues in the CDR3. With 5 bases removed from V and 9 bases from J, the gap between germline ends came to 11 bases. Germline-derived CDR1 and CDR2 are MNHNY and SVGAGI (reference sequence). CDR3: CASSEQIVEQFF. CDR3 nucleotides: TGTGCCAGCAGTGAACAAATCGTTGAGCAGTTCTTC.

This clonotype was seen only a few times. The chain couples TRBV27 to TRBJ1-2; TRBD1 aligns across 9 bases. J was trimmed by 4 bases and V by 6 bases; bases with no gene match: 6. CDR3 length equals 14 residues. Germline V CDR1 and CDR2: MNHEY, SMNVEV (reference sequence). Here the CDR3 DNA reads TGTGCCAGCAGACCTACAGGGGGCAGCTATGGCTACACCTTC. Its translation is CASRPTGGSYGYTF.

This clonotype was found many times. The chain has TRBV29-1 and TRBJ2-1; D gene unclear. V shed 8 bases and J shed 7 bases, with 12 bases lying between them. The CDR3 covers 11 residues. CDR1 is SQVTM and CDR2 is ANQGSEA in the germline V gene. CDR3 residues: CSTIGQNEQFF. CDR3 bases: TGCAGCACAATTGGGCAAAATGAGCAGTTCTTC.

In this sample, this clonotype turned up a few times. The J gene is TRBJ1-4, the V gene TRBV18, with D possibly being TRBD1 (5 bases). This CDR3 spans 15 amino acids. The germline V gene has CDR1 KGHSH and CDR2 LQKENI. The ends were cut back, 2 bases at V and 2 bases at J, with 9 bases in the middle. CDR3 nucleotide sequence: TGTGCCAGCTCACCATTCAGGGAGACTAATGAAAAACTGTTTTTT. It specifies CASSPFRETNEKLFF.

The chain employs TRBV28 and TRBJ2-7, with 7 bases fitting TRBD1. The V and J ends lost 6 bases and 7 bases, in that order; junction bases with no gene match: 9. The CDR3 spans 13 residues. Germline V lookup: CDR1 MDHEN, CDR2 SYDVKM. For the CDR3, the DNA is TGTGCCAGCAGCTCAGGGGGTCCTATAGAGCAGTACTTC. This sequence encodes CASSSGGPIEQYF.

The chain joins TRBV30 to TRBJ1-3, with D unclear. The CDR3 is 16 amino acids. V gave up 2 bases and J gave up 0 bases, with 14 bases separating them. CDR1 and CDR2 from the germline V gene are GTSNPN and SVGIG (reference sequence). In DNA, the CDR3 is TGTGCCTGGAGTCCGAGGGAGAGGGTCTCTGGAAACACCATATATTTT. It yields the protein CAWSPRERVSGNTIYF.

This clonotype has more than one count but fewer than ten. The genes are TRBV7-2 and TRBJ2-7, with D hard to call. The CDR3 totals 12 residues. Germline values: CDR1 SGHTA, CDR2 FQGNSA. Trimming took off 5 bases at V and 6 bases at J, with 11 bases between the two ends. The CDR3 here is CASSPPFGEQYF. The CDR3, as DNA: TGTGCCAGCAGCCCCCCCTTCGGCGAGCAGTACTTC.

The J gene is TRBJ1-4, the V gene TRBV28; the D is unclear. V lost 5 bases and J lost 3, with 13 bases in between. The CDR3 spans 15 residues. Germline lookup yields CDR1 MDHEN and CDR2 SYDVKM. The CDR3 loop reads CASSIRAAANEKLFF. DNA for the CDR3: TGTGCCAGCAGTATAAGGGCCGCGGCTAATGAAAAACTGTTTTTT.

This clonotype has only a few counts. The chain joins TRBV20-1 to TRBJ2-7; D may be TRBD1 (7 bases). V was trimmed by 0 bases and J by 6 bases, leaving 12 bases between them. The CDR3 contains 13 residues. CDR1 and CDR2 from the germline V gene are DFQATT and SNEGSKA (reference sequence). CDR3 residues: CSARDFRGAEQYF. For the CDR3, the DNA is TGCAGTGCTAGAGATTTCAGGGGGGCCGAGCAGTACTTC.

The chain has TRBV2 and TRBJ2-7, with 11 bases that match TRBD1. The ends lost 6 bases at V and 4 bases at J; junction bases unmatched: 5. The CDR3 contains 14 residues. Germline V gene data show CDR1 as SNHLY and CDR2 as FYNNEI. CDR3: CASRWDRGNYEQYF. The CDR3 DNA is TGTGCCAGCAGATGGGACAGGGGGAATTACGAGCAGTACTTC.

There are many counts of this clonotype. The V gene is TRBV2, the J gene TRBJ2-7; D possibly corresponds to TRBD1 (6 bases). The CDR3 loop spans 13 amino acids. V shed 3 bases and J shed 5 bases, with 11 bases lying between them. Germline CDR1 reads SNHLY; CDR2 reads FYNNEI. The CDR3 spells CASSDTGFNEQYF. CDR3 in DNA: TGTGCCAGCAGTGATACAGGGTTTAACGAGCAGTACTTC. Full variable domain (missing parts from reference TRBV2 and TRBJ2-7): EPEVTQTPSHQVTQMGQEVILRCVPISNHLYFYWYRQILGQKVEFLVSFYNNEISEKSEIFDDQFSVERPDGSNFTLKIRSTKLEDSAMYFCASSDTGFNEQYFGPGTRLTVT.

This clonotype showed up just a few times. This chain connects TRBV6-1 to TRBJ2-1; D unclear. V was shortened by 8 bases and J by 5 bases, with 7 bases between the two germline ends. CDR1 is MNHNS and CDR2 is SASEGT in the germline V gene. The CDR3 consists of 11 residues. The CDR3 reads CASPWNNEQFF. CDR3 DNA: TGTGCCAGCCCTTGGAACAATGAGCAGTTCTTC.

CDR3 coding DNA: TGTGCCAGCAGTATACAGGGGATCGGTGAAAAACTGTTTTTT. Protein sequence: CASSIQGIGEKLFF. V gene TRBV6-5 combines with J gene TRBJ1-4; TRBD1 agrees at 7 bases. This CDR3 has 14 amino acids. The V gene's germline CDR1 is MNHEY and CDR2 SVGAGI. Trimming removed 5 bases from V and 7 bases from J; junction bases left unmatched: 7.

The chain is built from TRBV20-1 and TRBJ2-3, with 7 nucleotides matching TRBD1. Per germline, CDR1 DFQATT and CDR2 SNEGSKA (reference sequence). This CDR3 has 16 amino acids. V was pared by 5 bases and J by 2 bases, with 13 bases of the junction left unmatched. CDR3 DNA: TGCAGTGCTTACCGACAGGGAAGGATCCCCACAGATACGCAGTATTTT. Translated, it gives CSAYRQGRIPTDTQYF.

This clonotype showed up just a few times. This rearrangement joins TRBV11-2 to TRBJ2-5, with 10 bases matching TRBD2. The CDR3 has 15 amino acids. Looked up from germline, CDR1 is SGHAT and CDR2 is FQNNGV. The V and J ends lost 4 bases and 2 bases, in that order; junction bases with no gene match: 4. CDR3 nucleotides: TGTGCCAGCAGCTGGTCAGCGGGGGGGCAAGAGACCCAGTACTTC. Translation: CASSWSAGGQETQYF.

J is TRBJ2-7 and V is TRBV27; D is possibly TRBD2 (6 bases). The V gene's germline CDR1 is MNHEY and CDR2 SMNVEV (reference sequence). V lost 4 bases to trimming and J lost 3 bases, with 16 bases between them. This CDR3 has 15 amino acids. CDR3 loop: CASSYRASVLYEQYF. CDR3 coding DNA: TGTGCCAGCAGTTATCGGGCTAGCGTCCTCTACGAGCAGTACTTC.

The rearrangement joins TRBV5-1 to TRBJ2-7; D gene ambiguous. Germline CDR1 SGHRS, CDR2 YFSETQ. CDR3 length equals 16 residues. The V end lost 1 base, the J end lost 3 bases, and 17 bases lay between the germline ends. This chain's CDR3 is CASSLMGAEPNYEQYF. Written as DNA, the CDR3 is TGCGCCAGCAGCTTGATGGGTGCGGAACCTAACTACGAGCAGTACTTC.

This clonotype occurred many times. J is TRBJ2-7 and V is TRBV7-8; 9 bases map to TRBD2. Germline CDR1 reads SGHVS; CDR2 reads FQNEAQ. This CDR3 is 15 amino acids long. Trimming cost V 3 bases and J 4 bases; bases outside gene matches: 7. CDR3 sequence reads: CASSFVAGAGYEQYF. For the CDR3, the DNA is TGTGCCAGCAGCTTTGTAGCGGGAGCTGGGTACGAGCAGTACTTC.

The V and J genes are TRBV28 and TRBJ2-2; 11 nucleotides match TRBD2. CDR3 length: 18 amino acids. In germline, CDR1 is MDHEN, CDR2 SYDVKM. The V gene end was trimmed by 5 bases and the J gene end by 3 bases; junction bases not matched to a gene: 11. The CDR3 coding sequence is TGTGCCAGCAGTCCCGGGATGATAGCGGGAGGGCACACCGGGGAGCTGTTTTTT. This codes for CASSPGMIAGGHTGELFF.

The DNA for the CDR3 is TGTGCCAGCAGCTTGGAACACACCAACACTGAAGCTTTCTTT. Translating it yields CASSLEHTNTEAFF. The chain links TRBV5-5 to TRBJ1-1, with D unclear. Germline CDR1 is SGHKS and CDR2 is YYEKEE (reference sequence). The V end was cut by 0 bases, the J end by 2 bases, with 8 bases between. CDR3 length: 14 amino acids.

The rearrangement joins TRBV5-1 to TRBJ2-5, with TRBD2 as a possible D gene (6 bases). Matching the DNA end better, TRBJ2-7 makes the J call doubtful. The CDR3 length is 14 residues. The germline V gene has CDR1 SGHRS and CDR2 YFSETQ. CDR3 amino acids: CASSASTGAYEQYF. CDR3 sequence (DNA): TGCGCCAGCAGCGCAAGCACGGGAGCCTACGAGCAGTACTTC.

The chain links TRBV20-1 to TRBJ2-6; D remains ambiguous. CDR1 and CDR2 (germline): DFQATT, SNEGSKA (reference sequence). Trimming stripped 3 bases from V and 0 bases from J, with 6 bases between. There are 14 residues in the CDR3. CDR3 region: CSARSLSGANVLTF. The CDR3 region has the DNA TGCAGTGCTAGGTCACTCTCTGGGGCCAACGTCCTGACTTTC.

The gene calls are TRBV10-3 and TRBJ2-3; D gene ambiguous. This CDR3 comprises 15 residues. Trimming shortened V by 0 bases and J by 2 bases, and 9 bases separated the two germline ends. Germline V CDR1 and CDR2: ENHRY, SYGVKD. CDR3 protein: CAISESGAYTDTQYF. DNA of the CDR3: TGTGCCATCAGTGAGTCTGGCGCCTACACAGATACGCAGTATTTT.

Only a few counts were recorded for this clonotype. The rearrangement joins TRBV20-1 to TRBJ1-1; D gene ambiguous. Per germline, CDR1 DFQATT and CDR2 SNEGSKA (reference sequence). The V end was cut by 4 bases, the J end by 1 base, with 13 bases between. This CDR3 comprises 14 residues. The CDR3 region is CSATRWRPNTEAFF. The CDR3 bases are TGCAGTGCTACTCGGTGGAGACCGAACACTGAAGCTTTCTTT.